One and the same sample provided the 4 T cell receptor beta chains below, sequenced in a study of cytomegalovirus exposure and HLA in healthy donors. Produced via immunoSEQ multiplex PCR; TCRdb's table is partial and in-frame only. The data contain about 200,000 clones, roughly 80% of them singletons. Material for sequencing was PBMCs. The receptors here all came from a woman aged 18-29 years in good health and CMV-seronegative.

The chain uses TRBV7-2 and TRBJ1-2, with a tentative D call TRBD1 (5 bases). CDR1 SGHTA and CDR2 FQGNSA come from the germline V gene. This CDR3 is 14 amino acids long. Deletions cut 6 bases from V and 4 bases from J, with 15 bases between. The CDR3 nucleotides read TGTGCCAGCAGTTCCGGGACGCTTAGCTATGGCTACACCTTC. Its translation: CASSSGTLSYGYTF.

The genes are TRBV6-5 and TRBJ1-5; weak D call: TRBD1 (6 bases). V gave up 5 bases and J gave up 3 bases, with 8 bases separating them. The CDR3 length is 13 residues. Germline CDR1 reads MNHEY; CDR2 reads SVGAGI. The CDR3 loop reads CASSGQINQPQHF. Here the CDR3 DNA reads TGTGCCAGCAGTGGACAGATCAATCAGCCCCAGCATTTT.

The chain couples TRBV6-1 to TRBJ2-7, with D possibly being TRBD2 (5 bases). V lost 1 base and J 0 bases, leaving 7 bases between the germline ends. CDR1 and CDR2 (germline): MNHNS, SASEGT. This CDR3 has 14 amino acids. CDR3 region: CASSEGSGSYEQYF. CDR3 nucleotides: TGTGCCAGCAGTGAAGGGAGCGGCTCCTACGAGCAGTACTTC.

This clone turned up a few times. The chain links TRBV6-1 to TRBJ1-1; D perhaps matches TRBD1 (5 bases). The ends were cut back, 11 bases at V and 1 base at J, with 11 bases in the middle. Germline-derived CDR1 and CDR2 are MNHNS and SASEGT. This CDR3 contains 12 residues. The CDR3 DNA follows: TGTGCCGTGGGGCAGGGGAACACTGAAGCTTTCTTT. This translates into CAVGQGNTEAFF.